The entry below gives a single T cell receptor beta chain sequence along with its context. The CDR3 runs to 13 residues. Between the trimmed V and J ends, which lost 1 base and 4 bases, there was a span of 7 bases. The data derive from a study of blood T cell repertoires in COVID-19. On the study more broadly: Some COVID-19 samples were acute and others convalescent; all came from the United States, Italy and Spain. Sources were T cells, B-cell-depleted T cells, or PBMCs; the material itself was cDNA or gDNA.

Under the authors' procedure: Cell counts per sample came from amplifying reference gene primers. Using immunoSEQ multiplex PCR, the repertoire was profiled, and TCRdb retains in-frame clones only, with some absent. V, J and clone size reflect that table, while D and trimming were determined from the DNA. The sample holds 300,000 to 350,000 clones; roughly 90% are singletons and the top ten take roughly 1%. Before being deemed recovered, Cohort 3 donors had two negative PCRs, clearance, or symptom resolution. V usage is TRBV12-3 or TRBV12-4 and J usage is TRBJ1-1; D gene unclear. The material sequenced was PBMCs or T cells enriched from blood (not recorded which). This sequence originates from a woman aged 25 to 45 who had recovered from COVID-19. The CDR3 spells CASSLVYFTEAFF. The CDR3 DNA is TGTGCCAGCAGTTTAGTATACTTCACTGAAGCTTTCTTT.